The 16 T cell receptor beta chains below all came from one sample that was sequenced in a study of shared clonotypes between healthy human individuals. Produced via immunoSEQ multiplex PCR; TCRdb's table is partial and in-frame only. The table lists over 2 million clones, 90% to 95% of them singletons, with 0.13% in the top ten. Source material: naive CD4+ T cells sorted from blood. Described subset: CD45RA+ positively selected. The receptors derive from a man in his late teens or twenties in good health.

The chain couples TRBV5-1 to TRBJ2-3; D possibly uses TRBD1 or TRBD2 (5 bases each). Trimming took 4 bases from V and 2 from J, leaving 20 bases between them. In germline, CDR1 is SGHRS, CDR2 YFSETQ. The CDR3 is 17 amino acids. The CDR3 DNA reads TGCGCCAGCAGCGAAAGGCAGGGAGTACCCGCCACAGATACGCAGTATTTT. This encodes CASSERQGVPATDTQYF.

As concerns this clone: Other DNA sequences from this sample encode an identical CDR3 as well. The rearrangement joins TRBV5-1 to TRBJ2-1; no firm D call. Germline CDR1 and CDR2: SGHRS and YFSETQ. With 0 bases removed from V and 0 bases from J, the gap between germline ends came to 7 bases. This CDR3 region has 15 residues. The CDR3 sequence: CASSLVLSSYNEQFF. CDR3 nucleotide sequence: TGCGCCAGCAGCTTGGTTCTCAGCTCCTACAATGAGCAGTTCTTC. The full variable domain, in which reference TRBV5-1 and TRBJ2-1 provide the parts outside the CDR3, is KAGVTQTPRYLIKTRGQQVTLSCSPISGHRSVSWYQQTPGQGLQFLFEYFSETQRNKGNFPGRFSGRQFSNSRSEMNVSTLELGDSALYLCASSLVLSSYNEQFFGPGTRLTVL.

This sequence joins TRBV21-1 and TRBJ2-7; TRBD2, the D gene given by the table, was not confirmed from the DNA. TRBV21-1 is given as a pseudogene. CDR3 length: 15 residues. The CDR3 loop reads CASSRTSGRDYEQYF. The CDR3 DNA sequence: TGTGCCAGCAGCAGGACTAGCGGGAGAGACTACGAGCAGTACTTC.

The chain combines TRBV6-1 with TRBJ2-7; tentative D call: TRBD1 (5 bases). Germline V gives CDR1 MNHNS, CDR2 SASEGT. V was cut by 5 bases and J by 9 bases, with 11 bases left in between. The CDR3 totals 11 residues. The CDR3 sequence is CASSMQGGQYF. As DNA, the CDR3 is TGTGCCAGCAGTATGCAGGGTGGGCAGTACTTC.

This sequence joins TRBV11-3 and TRBJ1-1; maybe TRBD1 (5 bases). The V and J ends lost 4 bases and 3 bases respectively, with 21 bases between them. Germline V lookup: CDR1 SGHNT, CDR2 YENEEA. The CDR3 totals 17 residues. DNA for the CDR3: TGTGCCAGCAGCTCCCGGCGACAGACGGCGGTGGACACTGAAGCTTTCTTT. Protein: CASSSRRQTAVDTEAFF.

The V gene is TRBV7-9, the J gene TRBJ2-6; either TRBD1 or TRBD2 may supply D (5 bases each). From germline, CDR1 is SEHNR and CDR2 FQNEAQ (reference sequence). This CDR3 spans 18 amino acids. The V end was cut by 4 bases, the J end by 0 bases, with 16 bases between. DNA for the CDR3: TGTGCCAGCAGCTACCTACCTGGGACGCCCTCTGGGGCCAACGTCCTGACTTTC. This encodes CASSYLPGTPSGANVLTF.

Concerning this clone: This CDR3 is also generated by other DNA sequences in the sample. The V call is TRBV29-1, the J call TRBJ1-1; 10 bases are shared with TRBD1. The germline gives CDR1 SQVTM, CDR2 ANQGSEA. V was clipped by 6 bases and J by 1 base; unmatched bases: 2. This CDR3 is 13 amino acids long. The CDR3 loop reads CSVDRGRNTEAFF. CDR3 nucleotides: TGCAGCGTGGACAGGGGGAGGAACACTGAAGCTTTCTTT.

V gene TRBV5-4 combines with J gene TRBJ1-2; D remains unclear. Trimming removed 0 bases from V and 8 bases from J, with 11 bases in between. Germline CDR1 SGHNT, CDR2 YYREEE (reference sequence). CDR3 length: 13 residues. In DNA, the CDR3 is TGTGCCAGCAGCTTGGGTACTTCGGGAGGCTACACCTTC. Protein product: CASSLGTSGGYTF.

About this clone: Other DNA sequences of this sample code for an identical CDR3. J is TRBJ2-1 and V is TRBV6-5; 8 bases are shared with TRBD1. Trimming at V came to 0 bases and at J to 7 bases, leaving 8 bases not matched to a gene. Germline V gives CDR1 MNHEY, CDR2 SVGAGI. CDR3 length equals 16 residues. CDR3 bases: TGTGCCAGCAGTTACTCGTGGCAGGGGGCGCGGAATGAGCAGTTCTTC. It translates to CASSYSWQGARNEQFF.

The rearrangement links TRBV6-1 to TRBJ2-1; D perhaps matches TRBD2 (5 bases). Germline V gene sequence: CDR1 MNHNS, CDR2 SASEGT. Trimming shortened V by 6 bases and J by 3 bases, and 15 bases separated the two germline ends. The CDR3 covers 15 residues. In DNA form, the CDR3 reads TGTGCCAGCAGGCCTAGCTGGAGTTTCTACAATGAGCAGTTCTTC. Its protein product is CASRPSWSFYNEQFF.

This clone was observed a single time. This chain uses TRBV7-2 with TRBJ2-1; TRBD2 agrees at 8 bases. The V gene end was trimmed by 3 bases and the J gene end by 10 bases; junction bases not matched to a gene: 14. The CDR3 runs 16 residues. The germline V gene encodes CDR1 SGHTA and CDR2 FQGNSA. The CDR3 loop reads CASSFLAGWILGEQFF. The CDR3 region has the DNA TGTGCCAGCAGCTTTCTAGCGGGCTGGATCCTCGGGGAGCAGTTCTTC.

V gene TRBV7-3 combines with J gene TRBJ1-1; no definite D call. V was shortened by 2 bases and J by 1 base, with 8 bases between the two germline ends. The CDR3 has 14 residues. Germline V gene sequence: CDR1 SGHTA, CDR2 FQGTGA. CDR3 region: CASSLDPANTEAFF. For the CDR3, the DNA is TGTGCCAGCAGCTTAGACCCCGCGAACACTGAAGCTTTCTTT.

The chain is built from TRBV2 and TRBJ2-6, with D perhaps matching TRBD1 (5 bases). Germline V gives CDR1 SNHLY, CDR2 FYNNEI. V was shortened by 3 bases and J by 2 bases, with 8 bases between the two germline ends. This CDR3 spans 15 amino acids. The CDR3 region is CASSDEGAGANVLTF. CDR3 coding DNA: TGTGCCAGCAGTGATGAAGGGGCTGGGGCCAACGTCCTGACTTTC.

The chain recombines TRBV11-3 with TRBJ1-1; the match to TRBD1 covers 7 bases. Trimming cost V 3 bases and J 5 bases; bases outside gene matches: 9. Germline V gives CDR1 SGHNT, CDR2 YENEEA. CDR3 length: 15 residues. In nucleotides, the CDR3 is TGTGCCAGCAGCTTGGGGACAGCCAGAACAACTGAAGCTTTCTTT. Its translation is CASSLGTARTTEAFF.

The V and J genes are TRBV27 and TRBJ2-7; 8 bases are shared with TRBD1. The CDR3 has 15 amino acids. Germline CDR1 and CDR2: MNHEY and SMNVEV (reference sequence). J lost 3 bases, V lost 3 bases, and 7 bases had no gene match. CDR3 coding DNA: TGTGCCAGCAGTTTGGGCAGGGGGCAGAGCTACGAGCAGTACTTC. Translation: CASSLGRGQSYEQYF.

The chain combines TRBV10-3 with TRBJ2-2; 10 bases agree with TRBD1. Trimming cost V 8 bases and J 3 bases; bases outside gene matches: 3. The germline V gene has CDR1 ENHRY and CDR2 SYGVKD. The CDR3 runs 14 residues. The CDR3 loop is CAISGTGDTGELFF. Written as DNA, the CDR3 is TGTGCCATCTCTGGGACAGGGGACACCGGGGAGCTGTTTTTT.